The source of this TCR beta chain is a study of PD-1 blockade in classical Hodgkin lymphoma. In the study overall: Patients received nivolumab 3 mg/kg intravenously every 2 weeks.

All the patients suffered relapse after autologous stem cell transplantation, and brentuximab vedotin exposure differed. Relapsed/refractory classical Hodgkin lymphoma patients had complete, partial or progressive responses. Comment on this clone: Antigen: not known.

Study-wide points: Newly diagnosed patients were reported to exhibit reduced baseline TCR diversity relative to healthy donors.

V shed 0 bases and J 3 bases; nucleotides not matched to a gene: 16. The V gene's germline CDR1 is MGHRA and CDR2 YSYEKL. The CDR3 extends over 19 amino acids. Assay used: immunoSEQ multiplex PCR; TCRdb lists only in-frame clones, some missing. The sample holds more than 60,000 clones, under 95% seen once. This sequence originates from a human donor with classical Hodgkin lymphoma. The V and J genes are TRBV4-1 and TRBJ2-7; 8 nucleotides line up with TRBD1. This specimen was peripheral blood mononuclear cells (PBMCs), taken at baseline. CDR3 nucleotide sequence: TGCGCCAGCAGCCAAGAAGACCCTTCGACTGTACAGGGGGTCTACGAGCAGTACTTC. Amino acid sequence: CASSQEDPSTVQGVYEQYF.